This passage covers 20 T cell receptor beta chains from one sample sequenced in a study of blood T cell repertoires in COVID-19. Produced via immunoSEQ multiplex PCR; TCRdb's table is partial and in-frame only. The sample consists of 250,000 to 300,000 clones, 85% to 90% of them appearing once. The sample comprised peripheral blood. The receptor set was obtained from a woman aged 55 to 70 with COVID-19, enrolled during active disease.

The chain is built from TRBV2 and TRBJ2-1, with D perhaps TRBD2 (7 bases). CDR3 length: 14 residues. Trimming removed 6 bases from V and 7 bases from J, with 16 bases in between. Germline loops: CDR1 SNHLY, CDR2 FYNNEI. CDR3: CASSTRGAGNEQFF. As DNA, the CDR3 is TGTGCCAGCAGCACCCGGGGGGCAGGGAATGAGCAGTTCTTC.

This sequence joins TRBV18 and TRBJ1-6; 9 nucleotides line up with TRBD1. From germline, CDR1 is KGHSH and CDR2 LQKENI. J was trimmed by 8 bases and V by 3 bases; bases with no gene match: 8. The length of the CDR3 is 16 residues. CDR3 in DNA: TGTGCCAGCTCACCCGGGCGGACAGGGGCTTATTCACCCCTCCACTTT. It translates to CASSPGRTGAYSPLHF.

The rearrangement joins TRBV7-8 to TRBJ1-1; no firm D call. The CDR3 extends over 15 amino acids. CDR1 and CDR2 (germline): SGHVS, FQNEAQ. Deletions cut 4 bases from V and 4 bases from J, with 16 bases between. CDR3 amino acids: CASSSSLGDTTEAFF. CDR3 sequence (DNA): TGTGCCAGCAGCTCTAGTCTGGGAGACACCACTGAAGCTTTCTTT.

The chain couples TRBV3-1 (or the pseudogene TRBV3-2) to TRBJ1-5; D possibly corresponds to TRBD1 (6 bases). Trimming shortened V by 5 bases and J by 7 bases, and 18 bases separated the two germline ends. This CDR3 has 15 residues. Germline CDR1 is LGHDT and CDR2 is YNNKEL (reference sequence). The CDR3: CASSKGHGLDQPQHF. In nucleotides, the CDR3 is TGTGCCAGCAGCAAGGGACACGGGCTGGACCAGCCCCAGCATTTT.

DNA for the CDR3: TGTGCCAGCAGCGCGAGGACTTACAATGAGCAGTTCTTC. This sequence encodes CASSARTYNEQFF. This rearrangement joins TRBV7-2 to TRBJ2-1, with a possible D match to TRBD2 (5 bases). The length of the CDR3 is 13 residues. Trimming shortened V by 5 bases and J by 4 bases, and 9 bases separated the two germline ends. The germline V gene has CDR1 SGHTA and CDR2 FQGNSA.

The rearrangement uses TRBV5-1 and TRBJ2-2; the match to TRBD1 covers 8 bases. Germline V lookup: CDR1 SGHRS, CDR2 YFSETQ. The CDR3 length is 13 residues. The ends lost 5 bases at V and 4 bases at J; junction bases unmatched: 1. The CDR3 DNA reads as TGCGCCAGCAGTGGACAGGGCACCGGGGAGCTGTTTTTT. As protein: CASSGQGTGELFF. Complete variable domain (other parts from reference TRBV5-1 and TRBJ2-2): KAGVTQTPRYLIKTRGQQVTLSCSPISGHRSVSWYQQTPGQGLQFLFEYFSETQRNKGNFPGRFSGRQFSNSRSEMNVSTLELGDSALYLCASSGQGTGELFFGEGSRLTVL.

The V gene is TRBV4-3, the J gene TRBJ2-1; 11 bases match TRBD2. Per germline, CDR1 LGHNA and CDR2 YSLEER. CDR3 length: 17 residues. V lost 0 bases and J lost 5; bases outside the gene matches: 6. CDR3 in DNA: TGCGCCAGCAGCCAAGATCTGGCGGGACTAGCGGACAATGAGCAGTTCTTC. This codes for CASSQDLAGLADNEQFF.

The chain carries TRBV6-5 and TRBJ2-1; TRBD1 might be the D (5 bases). V was cut by 7 bases and J by 1 base, with 14 bases left in between. This CDR3 has 15 amino acids. The germline V gene encodes CDR1 MNHEY and CDR2 SVGAGI. CDR3 in amino acids: CASTSNRGSYNEQFF. CDR3 sequence (DNA): TGTGCCAGCACTTCCAATAGGGGATCCTACAATGAGCAGTTCTTC.

This chain uses TRBV15 with TRBJ2-7; perhaps TRBD1 as D (6 bases). Germline V CDR1 and CDR2: LNHNV, YYDKDF (reference sequence). Trimming shortened V by 2 bases and J by 7 bases, and 12 bases separated the two germline ends. CDR3 size: 13 residues. CDR3 coding DNA: TGTGCCACCAGCAGACCCACAGGGAAGGAGCAGTACTTC. This codes for CATSRPTGKEQYF. Looking up the rest from reference TRBV15 and TRBJ2-7 gives the full variable domain: DAMVIQNPRYQVTQFGKPVTLSCSQTLNHNVMYWYQQKSSQAPKLLFHYYDKDFNNEADTPDNFQSRRPNTSFCFLDIRSPGLGDTAMYLCATSRPTGKEQYFGPGTRLTVT.

The chain's CDR3 is CASSPARGVGNTEAFF. The CDR3 nucleotides read TGTGCCAGCTCACCTGCCCGCGGGGTGGGGAATACTGAAGCTTTCTTT. This rearrangement joins TRBV18 to TRBJ1-1; no firm D call. The ends were cut back, 3 bases at V and 5 bases at J, with 19 bases in the middle. CDR1 KGHSH and CDR2 LQKENI come from the germline V gene. The CDR3 is 16 residues long.

Here the CDR3 DNA reads TGTGCCAGCAGCTTAGCCCCCTGGGGGACAGGGAACCATAACACTGAAGCTTTCTTT. Residues: CASSLAPWGTGNHNTEAFF. This chain joins TRBV7-9 and TRBJ1-1, with TRBD1 matching 9 bases. V trimming: 0 bases; J trimming: 2 bases; junction bases outside the gene matches: 13. This CDR3 spans 19 amino acids. The germline V gene encodes CDR1 SEHNR and CDR2 FQNEAQ (reference sequence).

The rearrangement joins TRBV5-1 to TRBJ2-3, with D possibly matching TRBD1 (5 bases). The V end lost 1 base, the J end lost 6 bases, and 6 bases lay between the germline ends. Germline values: CDR1 SGHRS, CDR2 YFSETQ. The CDR3 length is 12 residues. The CDR3 loop is CASSLPGDTQYF. CDR3 DNA sequence: TGCGCCAGCAGCTTGCCAGGGGATACGCAGTATTTT.

The rearrangement links TRBV7-2 to TRBJ2-2, with 7 bases identical to TRBD1. Germline CDR1 reads SGHTA; CDR2 reads FQGNSA. The CDR3 runs 16 residues. V shed 1 base, J shed 2 bases, and the junction held 4 bases outside the gene matches. The CDR3 sequence is CASSLETGINTGELFF. In nucleotides, the CDR3 is TGTGCCAGCAGCTTAGAGACAGGGATTAACACCGGGGAGCTGTTTTTT.

This clone was picked up a small number of times. V usage is TRBV7-2 and J usage is TRBJ1-6; 11 nucleotides line up with TRBD1. CDR3 length: 16 amino acids. Germline assignment: CDR1 SGHTA and CDR2 FQGNSA. V shed 3 bases, J shed 10 bases, and the junction held 8 bases outside the gene matches. The CDR3 sequence is CASSFAWTGGGSPLHF. The CDR3 DNA follows: TGTGCCAGCAGCTTCGCGTGGACAGGGGGCGGATCACCCCTCCACTTT. The full variable domain, its missing parts supplied by reference TRBV7-2 and TRBJ1-6, is GAGVSQSPSNKVTEKGKDVELRCDPISGHTALYWYRQSLGQGLEFLIYFQGNSAPDKSGLPSDRFSAERTGGSVSTLTIQRTQQEDSAVYLCASSFAWTGGGSPLHFGNGTRLTVT.

V is TRBV30 and J is TRBJ1-6, with D possibly being TRBD1 (5 bases). This CDR3 has 14 amino acids. Trimming took 5 bases from V and 2 from J, leaving 10 bases between them. Looked up from germline, CDR1 is GTSNPN and CDR2 is SVGIG (reference sequence). The CDR3 DNA reads as TGTGCCTGGGAAGGGGTAACCTATAATTCACCCCTCCACTTT. This encodes CAWEGVTYNSPLHF.

Written as DNA, the CDR3 is TGTGCCAGCTCATCTCGGACTAGCGGGCGCCGGTCGGAGCAGTTCTTC. This encodes CASSSRTSGRRSEQFF. This rearrangement joins TRBV18 to TRBJ2-1; TRBD2 agrees at 11 bases. CDR1 and CDR2 (germline): KGHSH, LQKENI. The CDR3 contains 16 residues. Trimming at V came to 5 bases and at J to 10 bases, leaving 13 bases not matched to a gene.

The V call is TRBV27, the J call TRBJ1-2; weak D call: TRBD1 (6 bases). CDR1 is MNHEY and CDR2 is SMNVEV in the germline V gene (reference sequence). The CDR3 contains 17 residues. The V end lost 2 bases, the J end lost 4 bases, and 20 bases lay between the germline ends. Here the CDR3 DNA reads TGTGCCAGCAGTTTAACAGCTCCGGCAGGGGTCCTCTATGGCTACACCTTC. This sequence encodes CASSLTAPAGVLYGYTF.

Points on this clone: The same CDR3 arises from other DNA sequences in this sample as well. The J gene is TRBJ2-7, the V gene TRBV4-3; 8 bases match TRBD1. The V gene end was trimmed by 1 base and the J gene end by 4 bases; junction bases not matched to a gene: 0. CDR1 LGHNA and CDR2 YSLEER come from the germline V gene. This CDR3 comprises 13 residues. The CDR3 coding sequence is TGCGCCAGCAGCCAAGGGACAGGGTACGAGCAGTACTTC. The encoded protein is CASSQGTGYEQYF.

The chain couples TRBV11-2 to TRBJ1-2; D gene uncertain. V shed 5 bases and J shed 6 bases, with 16 bases lying between them. This CDR3 has 14 residues. Germline CDR1 is SGHAT and CDR2 is FQNNGV. CDR3 amino acids: CASSPPDPYNGYTF. DNA of the CDR3: TGTGCCAGCAGCCCCCCCGATCCCTATAATGGCTACACCTTC.

This clone was found a few times. V and J are TRBV6-1 and TRBJ1-3, with D unclear. The CDR3 totals 14 residues. Germline-derived CDR1 and CDR2 are MNHNS and SASEGT. V was trimmed by 1 base and J by 7 bases, leaving 11 bases between them. CDR3: CASSEDRVRNTIYF. CDR3 nucleotides: TGTGCCAGCAGTGAAGACCGTGTGAGGAACACCATATATTTT.